This T cell receptor beta chain stems from a study of immune evolution from preneoplasia to lung adenocarcinoma. Study-level information: HLA loss of heterozygosity: 5.5% to 8.5% AIS, over 12% MIA, around 35% ADC, none AAH. Notes on the study in general: Later-stage lesions appeared to have more T cells, more diversity, less clonality.

Between the trimmed V and J ends, which lost 3 bases and 10 bases, there was a span of 13 bases. This CDR3 region has 13 residues. The method was immunoSEQ multiplex PCR; TCRdb's version includes in-frame clones alone and lacks a portion of them. The sample records under 8,000 clones, roughly 83% being singletons. As to this clone: Its antigen is not known.

Patients had resection in Japan or China between about 2014 and 2017. H&E slides confirmed each diagnosis, reviewed by two pathologists independently. Sequencing was carried out using FFPE minimally invasive lung adenocarcinoma tissue. This TCR came from a person aged 65-85 years with lung adenocarcinoma. The J gene is TRBJ2-1, the V gene TRBV23-1; D remains ambiguous. TRBV23-1 is filed as an ORF, its function uncertain. The CDR3 protein is CASSHRSSSEQFF. CDR3 in DNA: TGCGCCAGCAGTCACCGTAGTAGCTCGGAGCAGTTCTTC.